This T cell receptor (beta chain) was captured in a study of blood T cells in healthy people across ages (dated by TCRdb to the mid-2010s). For the study in its entirety: In model experiments, template switching captured roughly one uniquely barcoded TCR beta cDNA molecule for every two T cells. Using deep sequencing normalized with unique cDNA molecular identifiers, the study measured how TCR beta repertoire diversity changes with age. Four age groups were formed from the donors: young (average approximately 16 years), middle-aged (approximately 42), aged (around 68) and long-lived (around 80). Donors of different ages were randomly distributed across sequencing lanes to avoid experimental bias. The study analyzed two additional independent replicas of 1 million unique cDNA reads from the same blood draw for two donors, one aged 18 to 30 and one aged 80 or older. Overall results and qualifications from the work: Bulk unsorted PBMC profiling prevented conclusive comparison of naive and antigen-experienced compartments. Observed TCR beta diversity correlated strongly with the percentage of naive T cells measured by flow cytometry. Compared with the aged group, more naive CD4+ T cells, fewer expanded clones and increased TCR diversity were shown by the long-lived group, suggesting age selection. As age increased, observed TCR beta diversity per million T cells dropped in a roughly linear way, and a significant reduction was already evident by age 40. The CMV infection status of donors was not known, potentially confounding age-related changes in expanded clonotypes. Total diversity estimates from one million sequenced T cells were considered lower bounds and underestimates.

A note on this clonotype: Its recognized antigen is unknown. No quality values exist for individual bases; no much larger clone is one base distant.

According to the germline V gene, CDR1 reads SGHTA and CDR2 reads FQGNSA. The CDR3 starts with the cysteine, ends with the phenylalanine, and has 13 residues. The retained sequence is limited to the CDR3, 39 bases, with the frame set at the first base. Trimming costs V 3 bases and J 7 bases, and their ends lie 11 bases apart. Systemically healthy Caucasian individuals from Russia, some 38 in total and aged about 6 to 90 years, were included as donors. Approximately 9.3 milliliters of peripheral blood were collected from each donor into EDTA-treated Vacutainer tubes. Ficoll-Paque density-gradient centrifugation was used to isolate PBMCs, with at least 6 million obtained per sample. Total RNA, at least 6 micrograms per sample, was extracted from PBMCs with Trizol reagent. The percentages of naive CD45RAhigh/CD27high T cells were determined by flow cytometry on a PBMC aliquot from every donor. Libraries were made using 5' RACE. The listed sequencing device is Illumina HiSeq 2500. A second PCR of 7 to 11 cycles was run with a J-beta primer mix and a sample-barcoded 5' primer. Each TCR beta cDNA molecule received a unique molecular identifier from a template-switch 5' adaptor carrying 12 random nucleotides. Each sample yielded at least 2.5 million CDR3-containing paired-end reads. First-strand cDNA synthesis was performed from all RNA using the Mint cDNA synthesis kit, with priming by a TRBC-specific oligonucleotide. After uracil-DNA glycosylase treatment, a first 18-cycle PCR used universal primers M1SS and BC2_uni_R on all cDNA. Concerning the study's data processing: Normalization of each sample was performed by random selection of 1 million high-quality reads, each carrying a distinct molecular identifier. Reads sharing molecular identifiers were discarded rather than binned into consensus sequences. CDR3 identification, clonotype clustering and error correction used MiTCR with a Q25 quality threshold and the strictest error-elimination algorithm. A nonparametric unseen species model with Euler transformation was used to estimate a lower bound on total TCR beta diversity. TCRdb ran its own pipeline on the public reads, namely fastp trimming at Q25 and MiXCR clone calling, and kept in-frame beta chains. Duplicate CDR3 protein sequences are folded into a single record with the most common DNA and genes. These V and J calls are TCRdb output, not the study's own analysis. Here the sample has 730,000 or so distinct CDR3 sequences; approximately 39% occur a single time. The top ten hold under 25% of the sample.

This clonotype was obtained from a woman aged 55-70 years in good health. Sequencing was performed on blood. The receptor chain draws on TRBV7-2 and TRBJ2-3; the D gene remains uncertain. The DNA sequence is TGTGCCAGCAGCTTCCAAGGAGAATATACGCAGTATTTT. This yields the protein CASSFQGEYTQYF. Full variable domain (CDR3 extended with the reference TRBV7-2 and TRBJ2-3 proteins): GAGVSQSPSNKVTEKGKDVELRCDPISGHTALYWYRQSLGQGLEFLIYFQGNSAPDKSGLPSDRFSAERTGGSVSTLTIQRTQQEDSAVYLCASSFQGEYTQYFGPGTRLTVL.